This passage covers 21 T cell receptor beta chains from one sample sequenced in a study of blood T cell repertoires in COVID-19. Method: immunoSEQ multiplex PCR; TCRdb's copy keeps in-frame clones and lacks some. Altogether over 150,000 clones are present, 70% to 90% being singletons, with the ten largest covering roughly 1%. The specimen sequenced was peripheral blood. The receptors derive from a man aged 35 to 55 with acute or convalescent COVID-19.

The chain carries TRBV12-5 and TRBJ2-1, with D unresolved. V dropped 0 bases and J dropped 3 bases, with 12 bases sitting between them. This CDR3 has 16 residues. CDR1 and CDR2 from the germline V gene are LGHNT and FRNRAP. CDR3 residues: CASGLVLNSYYNEQFF. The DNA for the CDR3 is TGTGCTAGTGGTTTGGTACTGAACAGTTACTACAATGAGCAGTTCTTC. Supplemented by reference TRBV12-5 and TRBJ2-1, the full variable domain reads DARVTQTPRHKVTEMGQEVTMRCQPILGHNTVFWYRQTMMQGLELLAYFRNRAPLDDSGMPKDRFSAEMPDATLATLKIQPSEPRDSAVYFCASGLVLNSYYNEQFFGPGTRLTVL.

In DNA form, the CDR3 reads TGTGCCAGCTCACCACCGAGTCTCTTCGAAGCTTTCTTT. Protein: CASSPPSLFEAFF. This chain uses TRBV18 with TRBJ1-1; D call uncertain. The V gene lost 0 bases and the J gene lost 8 bases, with 10 bases spanning the gap. Germline V lookup: CDR1 KGHSH, CDR2 LQKENI. The CDR3 is 13 amino acids.

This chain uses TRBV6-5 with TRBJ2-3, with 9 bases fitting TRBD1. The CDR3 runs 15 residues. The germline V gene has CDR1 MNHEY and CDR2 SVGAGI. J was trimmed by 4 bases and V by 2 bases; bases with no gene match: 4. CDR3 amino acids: CASSYLGQGADTQYF. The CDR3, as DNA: TGTGCCAGCAGTTACCTGGGACAGGGCGCAGATACGCAGTATTTT.

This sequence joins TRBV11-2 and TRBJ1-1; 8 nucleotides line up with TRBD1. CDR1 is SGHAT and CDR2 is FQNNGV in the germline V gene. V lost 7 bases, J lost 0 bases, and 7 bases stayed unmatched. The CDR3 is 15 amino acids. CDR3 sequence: CASKRTGPMNTEAFF. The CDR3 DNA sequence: TGTGCCAGCAAACGGACAGGGCCGATGAACACTGAAGCTTTCTTT.

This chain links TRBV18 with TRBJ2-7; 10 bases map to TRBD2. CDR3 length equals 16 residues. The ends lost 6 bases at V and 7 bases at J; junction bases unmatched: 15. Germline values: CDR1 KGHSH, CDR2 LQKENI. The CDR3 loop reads CASSSMSGGAGLEQYF. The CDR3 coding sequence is TGTGCCAGCTCCTCGATGAGCGGGGGGGCCGGGTTGGAGCAGTACTTC.

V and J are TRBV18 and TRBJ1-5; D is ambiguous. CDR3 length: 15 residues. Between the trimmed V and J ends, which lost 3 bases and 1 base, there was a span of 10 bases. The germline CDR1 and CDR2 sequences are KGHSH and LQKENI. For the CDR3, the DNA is TGTGCCAGCTCACCGGGCAGTGACAGCAATCAGCCCCAGCATTTT. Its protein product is CASSPGSDSNQPQHF.

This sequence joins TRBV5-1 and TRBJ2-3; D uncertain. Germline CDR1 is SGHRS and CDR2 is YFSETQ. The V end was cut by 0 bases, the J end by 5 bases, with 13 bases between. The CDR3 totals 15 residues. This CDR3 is CASSLDLTLRDTQYF. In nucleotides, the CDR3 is TGCGCCAGCAGCTTGGATCTAACTCTAAGAGATACGCAGTATTTT. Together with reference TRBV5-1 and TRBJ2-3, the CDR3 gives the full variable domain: KAGVTQTPRYLIKTRGQQVTLSCSPISGHRSVSWYQQTPGQGLQFLFEYFSETQRNKGNFPGRFSGRQFSNSRSEMNVSTLELGDSALYLCASSLDLTLRDTQYFGPGTRLTVL.

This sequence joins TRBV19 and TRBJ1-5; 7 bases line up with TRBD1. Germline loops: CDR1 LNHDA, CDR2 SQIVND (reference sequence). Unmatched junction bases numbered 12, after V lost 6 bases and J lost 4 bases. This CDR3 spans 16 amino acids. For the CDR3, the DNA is TGTGCCAGTAGCCCACGCACAGGGGCTGGTAATCAGCCCCAGCATTTT. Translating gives CASSPRTGAGNQPQHF. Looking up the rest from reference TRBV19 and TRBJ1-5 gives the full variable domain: DGGITQSPKYLFRKEGQNVTLSCEQNLNHDAMYWYRQDPGQGLRLIYYSQIVNDFQKGDIAEGYSVSREKKESFPLTVTSAQKNPTAFYLCASSPRTGAGNQPQHFGDGTRLSIL.

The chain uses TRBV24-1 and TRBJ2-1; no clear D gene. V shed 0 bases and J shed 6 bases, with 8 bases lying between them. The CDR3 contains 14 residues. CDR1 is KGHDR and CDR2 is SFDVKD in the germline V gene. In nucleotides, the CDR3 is TGTGCCACCAGTGATTTGGAGCCCCCCAATGAGCAGTTCTTC. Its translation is CATSDLEPPNEQFF.

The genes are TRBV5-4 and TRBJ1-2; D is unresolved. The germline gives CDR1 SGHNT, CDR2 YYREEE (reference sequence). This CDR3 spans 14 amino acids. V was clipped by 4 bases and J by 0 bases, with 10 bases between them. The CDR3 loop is CASSPGQANYGYTF. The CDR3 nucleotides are TGTGCCAGCAGCCCAGGTCAAGCTAACTATGGCTACACCTTC.

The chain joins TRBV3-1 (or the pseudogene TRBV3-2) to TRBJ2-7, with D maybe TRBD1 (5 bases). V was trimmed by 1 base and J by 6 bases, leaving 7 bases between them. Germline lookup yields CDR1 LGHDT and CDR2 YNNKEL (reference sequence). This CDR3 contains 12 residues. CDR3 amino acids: CASSQVTAEQYF. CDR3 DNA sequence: TGTGCCAGCAGCCAAGTGACAGCCGAGCAGTACTTC.

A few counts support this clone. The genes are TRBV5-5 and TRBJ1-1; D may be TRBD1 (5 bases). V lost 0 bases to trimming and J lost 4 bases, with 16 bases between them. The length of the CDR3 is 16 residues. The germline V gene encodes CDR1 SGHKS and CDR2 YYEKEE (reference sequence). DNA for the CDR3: TGTGCCAGCAGCTTGGAAACAGGAATACGTAGCACTGAAGCTTTCTTT. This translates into CASSLETGIRSTEAFF.

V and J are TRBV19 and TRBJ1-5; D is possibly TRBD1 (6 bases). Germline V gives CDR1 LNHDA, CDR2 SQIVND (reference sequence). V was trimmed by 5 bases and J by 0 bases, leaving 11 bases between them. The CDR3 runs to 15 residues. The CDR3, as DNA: TGTGCCAGTAGTGCCGGACAGAGTAGCAATCAGCCCCAGCATTTT. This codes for CASSAGQSSNQPQHF.

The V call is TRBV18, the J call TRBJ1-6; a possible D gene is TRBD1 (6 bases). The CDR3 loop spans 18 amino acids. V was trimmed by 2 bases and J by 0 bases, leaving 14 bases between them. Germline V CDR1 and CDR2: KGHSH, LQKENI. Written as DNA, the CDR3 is TGTGCCAGCTCACCAGCAGAAACAGGGAGCTCCTATAATTCACCCCTCCACTTT. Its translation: CASSPAETGSSYNSPLHF.

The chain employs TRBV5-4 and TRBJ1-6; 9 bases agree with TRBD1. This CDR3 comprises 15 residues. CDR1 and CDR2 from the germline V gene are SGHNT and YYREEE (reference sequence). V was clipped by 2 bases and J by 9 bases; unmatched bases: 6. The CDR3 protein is CASSFLGQGGSPLHF. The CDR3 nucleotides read TGTGCCAGCAGCTTTCTGGGACAGGGAGGTTCACCCCTCCACTTT.

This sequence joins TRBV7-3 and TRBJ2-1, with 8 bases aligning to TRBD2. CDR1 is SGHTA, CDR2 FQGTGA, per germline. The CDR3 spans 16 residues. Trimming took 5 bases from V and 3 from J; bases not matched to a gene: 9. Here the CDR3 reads CASSPGGAGGYNEQFF. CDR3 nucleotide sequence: TGTGCCAGCAGCCCCGGGGGGGCGGGGGGCTACAATGAGCAGTTCTTC.

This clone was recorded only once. CDR3 sequence reads: CASRLDGNYGYTF. The CDR3, as DNA: TGTGCCAGCAGACTCGACGGGAACTATGGCTACACCTTC. The rearrangement links TRBV6-5 to TRBJ1-2; unclear D gene. V was shortened by 6 bases and J by 2 bases, with 10 bases between the two germline ends. The CDR3 extends over 13 amino acids. Germline CDR1 reads MNHEY; CDR2 reads SVGAGI.

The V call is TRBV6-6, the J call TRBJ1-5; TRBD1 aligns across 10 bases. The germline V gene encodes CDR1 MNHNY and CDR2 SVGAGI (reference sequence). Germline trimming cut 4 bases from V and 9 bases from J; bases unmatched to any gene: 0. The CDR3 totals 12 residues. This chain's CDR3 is CASSWDRGPQHF. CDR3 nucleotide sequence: TGTGCCAGCAGTTGGGACAGGGGGCCCCAGCATTTT.

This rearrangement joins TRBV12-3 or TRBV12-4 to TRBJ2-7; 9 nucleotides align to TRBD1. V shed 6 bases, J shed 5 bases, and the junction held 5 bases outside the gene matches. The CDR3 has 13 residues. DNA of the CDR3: TGTGCCAGCAGATCACAGGGGGCGGACGAGCAGTACTTC. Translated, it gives CASRSQGADEQYF.

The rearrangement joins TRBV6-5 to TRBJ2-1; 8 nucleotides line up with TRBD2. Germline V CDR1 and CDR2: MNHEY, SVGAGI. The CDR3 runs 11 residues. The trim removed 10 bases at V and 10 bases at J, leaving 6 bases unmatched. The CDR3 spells CATSRGGEQFF. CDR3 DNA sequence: TGTGCCACTTCACGGGGGGGAGAGCAGTTCTTC.

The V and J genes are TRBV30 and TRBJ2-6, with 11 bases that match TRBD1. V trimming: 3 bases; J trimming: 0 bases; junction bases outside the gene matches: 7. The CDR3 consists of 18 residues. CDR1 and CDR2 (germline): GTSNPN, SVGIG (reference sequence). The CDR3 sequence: CAWSAGDRGSSGANVLTF. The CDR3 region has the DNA TGTGCCTGGAGCGCGGGGGACAGGGGGTCCTCTGGGGCCAACGTCCTGACTTTC.